The T cell receptor (beta chain) described here comes from a study of T cells in Graves' hyperthyroidism and ophthalmopathy. RNA transcripts served as the template for amplifying TCR beta CDR3 regions. The HTBI set primed first-round TCR CDR3 RT-PCR. TCRdb analysed the multiplex PCR reads with MiXCR anew, one entry per CDR3 protein. The sample carries around 450,000 distinct CDR3 sequences, more than 15% recorded once. Overall study findings and caveats: Separating ophthalmopathy from stable hyperthyroidism was achieved by a 13 V-J model. It was a median about 6.5 months before onset that the model predicted ophthalmopathy.

This clonotype occurred many times. Its specificity is unknown. V lost 4 bases, J lost 9 bases, and 7 bases stayed unmatched. This CDR3 contains 14 residues. Germline CDR1 is SNHLY and CDR2 is FYNNEI. The PBMCs were sourced from fresh peripheral blood (around 9.3 ml). Sequencing input: blood. This rearrangement joins TRBV2 to TRBJ2-5; 11 bases align to TRBD2. The receptor was derived from a woman aged 18-29 years with Graves' hyperthyroidism. The CDR3 here is CASSGLAGGVAQYF. Here the CDR3 DNA reads TGTGCCAGCAGTGGCTTAGCGGGGGGGGTGGCCCAGTACTTC.